This T cell receptor (beta chain) was observed in a study of T-cell reconstitution after alpha-beta-depleted transplantation in children. CDR3 size: 15 residues. Germline V gene sequence: CDR1 SEHNR, CDR2 FQNEAQ (reference sequence). Trimming cost V 5 bases and J 1 base; bases outside gene matches: 6. This clonotype was observed a handful of times. The antigen is undetermined. Library preparation (for TCRbeta) was performed with unique molecular identifiers. MiXCR, run by TCRdb on the PCR reads, gives a single entry per CDR3 protein. In the table there are about 980,000 distinct CDR3 sequences, less than 30% of which are singletons. Study-wide points: After transplant, high TCRbeta diversity at day 60 in some patients arose from surviving recipient T cells and thymic progenitors. Among T cells one year after transplant, newly produced cells accounted for most counts and diversity.

This receptor was obtained from a boy younger than two who had a stem cell transplant for SCID, so the T cells may come from the graft donor. The chain couples TRBV7-9 to TRBJ1-1; TRBD1 matches 8 bases. Sequenced material: PBMCs, mostly from graft donor cells, taken 360 days after TCRalphabeta/CD19-depleted stem cell transplant. The CDR3: CASSLAGQANTEAFF. In DNA, the CDR3 is TGTGCCAGCAGCCTCGCGGGACAGGCGAACACTGAAGCTTTCTTT. Using reference TRBV7-9 and TRBJ1-1 for the parts outside the CDR3, the full variable domain is DTGVSQNPRHKITKRGQNVTFRCDPISEHNRLYWYRQTLGQGPEFLTYFQNEAQLEKSRLLSDRFSAERPKGSFSTLEIQRTEQGDSAMYLCASSLAGQANTEAFFGQGTRLTVV.